This TCR beta chain was recovered during a study of PD-1 blockade in classical Hodgkin lymphoma. This CDR3 has 14 residues. With 7 bases removed from V and 2 bases from J, the gap between germline ends came to 13 bases. CDR1 is ENHRY, CDR2 SYGVKD, per germline. Study-level points and caveats: Individuals who commenced nivolumab within less than 1 year of ASCT were excluded. Compared with baseline, CD4+ but not CD8+ TCR diversity had risen significantly by C4D1. Repertoire differences have undefined causes, possibly disease activity or prior therapy.

The time point denotes: cycle 4 day 1 (C4D1), after 6 weeks of nivolumab. Every patient had relapsed following autologous stem cell transplantation, and cohorts differed in brentuximab vedotin exposure. For this clone: What it binds is not known.

TCRdb keeps only in-frame clones here, not all; method: immunoSEQ multiplex PCR. The table lists over 8,500 clones, approximately 87% of them singletons. The sequence came from a human donor with classical Hodgkin lymphoma. This sample comprised peripheral blood mononuclear cells (PBMCs), obtained before the fourth cycle of nivolumab. V gene TRBV10-3 combines with J gene TRBJ2-3; possible D gene TRBD1, 6 bases. The CDR3 DNA reads as TGTGCCATCAAGCCCCACAGGGACACAGATACGCAGTATTTT. Translation gives CAIKPHRDTDTQYF.